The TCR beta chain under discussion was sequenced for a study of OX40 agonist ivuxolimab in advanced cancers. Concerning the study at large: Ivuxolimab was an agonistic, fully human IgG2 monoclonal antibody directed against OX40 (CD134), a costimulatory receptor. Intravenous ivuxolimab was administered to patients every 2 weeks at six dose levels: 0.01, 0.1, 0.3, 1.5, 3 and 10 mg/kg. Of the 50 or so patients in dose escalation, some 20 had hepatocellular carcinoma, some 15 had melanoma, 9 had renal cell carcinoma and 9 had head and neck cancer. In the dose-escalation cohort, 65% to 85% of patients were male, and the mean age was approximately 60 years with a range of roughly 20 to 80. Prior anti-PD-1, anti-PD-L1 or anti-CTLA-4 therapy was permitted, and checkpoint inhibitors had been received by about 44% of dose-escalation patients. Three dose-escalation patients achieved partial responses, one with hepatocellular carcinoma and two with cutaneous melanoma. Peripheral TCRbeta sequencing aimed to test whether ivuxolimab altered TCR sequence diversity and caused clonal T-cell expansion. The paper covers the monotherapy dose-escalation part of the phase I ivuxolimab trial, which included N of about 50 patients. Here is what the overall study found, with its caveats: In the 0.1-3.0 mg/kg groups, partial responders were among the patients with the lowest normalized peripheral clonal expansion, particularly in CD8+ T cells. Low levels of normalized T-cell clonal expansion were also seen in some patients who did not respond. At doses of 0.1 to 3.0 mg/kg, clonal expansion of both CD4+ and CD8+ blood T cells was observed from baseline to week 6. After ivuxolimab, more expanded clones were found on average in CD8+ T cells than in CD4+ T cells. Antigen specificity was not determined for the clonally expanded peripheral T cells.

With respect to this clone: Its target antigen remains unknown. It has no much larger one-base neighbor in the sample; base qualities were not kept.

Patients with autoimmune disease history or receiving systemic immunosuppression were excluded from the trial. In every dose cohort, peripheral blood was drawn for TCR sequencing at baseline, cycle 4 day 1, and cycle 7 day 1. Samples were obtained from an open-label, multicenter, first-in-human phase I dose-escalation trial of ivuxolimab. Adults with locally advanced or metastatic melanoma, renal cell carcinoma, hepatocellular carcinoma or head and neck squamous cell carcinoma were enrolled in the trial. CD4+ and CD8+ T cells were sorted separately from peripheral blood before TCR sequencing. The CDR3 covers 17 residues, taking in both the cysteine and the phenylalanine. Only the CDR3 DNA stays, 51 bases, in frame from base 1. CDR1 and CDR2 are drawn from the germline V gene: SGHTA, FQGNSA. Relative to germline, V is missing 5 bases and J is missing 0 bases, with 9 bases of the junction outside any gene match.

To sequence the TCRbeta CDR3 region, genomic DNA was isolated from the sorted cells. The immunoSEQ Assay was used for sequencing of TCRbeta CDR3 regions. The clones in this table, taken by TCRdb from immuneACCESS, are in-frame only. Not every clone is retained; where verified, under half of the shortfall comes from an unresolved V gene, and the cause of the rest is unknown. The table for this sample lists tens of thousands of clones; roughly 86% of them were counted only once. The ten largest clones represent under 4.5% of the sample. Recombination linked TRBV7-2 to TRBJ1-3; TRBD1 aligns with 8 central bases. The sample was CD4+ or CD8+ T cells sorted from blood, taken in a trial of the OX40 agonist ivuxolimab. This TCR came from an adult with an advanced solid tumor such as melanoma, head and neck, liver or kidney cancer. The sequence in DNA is TGTGCCAGCAGCATACCAGGGGGCCCCTACTCTGGAAACACCATATATTTT. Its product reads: CASSIPGGPYSGNTIYF.